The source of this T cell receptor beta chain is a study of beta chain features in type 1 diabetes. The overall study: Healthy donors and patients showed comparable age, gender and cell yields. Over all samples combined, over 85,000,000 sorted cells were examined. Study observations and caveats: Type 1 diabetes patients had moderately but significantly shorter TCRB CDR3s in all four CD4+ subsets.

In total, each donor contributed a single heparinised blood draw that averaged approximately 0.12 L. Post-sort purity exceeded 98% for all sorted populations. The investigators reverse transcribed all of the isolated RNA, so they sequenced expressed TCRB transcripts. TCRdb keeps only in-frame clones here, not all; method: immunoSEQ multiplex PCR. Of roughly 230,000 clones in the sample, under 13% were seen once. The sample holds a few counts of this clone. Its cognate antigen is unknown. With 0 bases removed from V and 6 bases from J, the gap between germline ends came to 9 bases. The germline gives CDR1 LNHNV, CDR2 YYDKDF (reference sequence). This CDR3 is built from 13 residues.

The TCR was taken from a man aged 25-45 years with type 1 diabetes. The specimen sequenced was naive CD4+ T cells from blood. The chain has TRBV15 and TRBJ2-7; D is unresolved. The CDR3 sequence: CATSRDFLAEQYF. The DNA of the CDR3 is TGTGCCACCAGCAGAGATTTCTTGGCCGAGCAGTACTTC.